This entry is about one TCR beta chain. These data are taken from a study of blood T cell repertoires in COVID-19. At the level of the study: Sites across the United States, Italy and Spain contributed samples from acute and convalescent COVID-19. Sample material is recorded as cDNA or gDNA derived from T cells, B-cell-depleted T cells, or PBMCs.

V was pared by 8 bases and J by 5 bases, with 15 bases between. Germline V gene data show CDR1 as SNHLY and CDR2 as FYNNEI. The CDR3 covers 14 residues. Original handling: Estimated nucleated cell counts came from reference gene primer amplification. Produced via immunoSEQ multiplex PCR; TCRdb's table is partial and in-frame only. V and J calls and clone size are as listed in that table; D and trimming were resolved from the DNA. Altogether 100,000 or so clones are present, 92% being singletons, with the ten largest covering 4.5% to 6%. The source of this sequence is a man between 65 and 85 years old with acute or convalescent COVID-19. The source material was peripheral blood. The chain couples TRBV2 to TRBJ1-4; the D is unclear. For the CDR3, the DNA is TGTGCCAGCCACCCAGGACTCTTAAATGAAAAACTGTTTTTT. It specifies CASHPGLLNEKLFF.